Listed below are T cell receptor beta chains from one sample, sequenced in a study of metastatic and nonmetastatic thyroid tumors. Via MiXCR, TCRdb re-called the PCR reads. The table has around 25,000 clones, 10% to 15% seen once. Sequencing was performed on blood. These receptors all come from a female donor with papillary thyroid cancer or a benign thyroid nodule (not recorded which). Some clones in this sample may be carry-over from other donors' samples. Each CDR3 is given with its conserved first and last residue. Fields, in order: D gene, CDR3 length, J gene, V gene, clone size, CDR3 protein, CDR3 DNA. The D gene is left open where the match is weak. Size tells how often a clone was seen (once, few, many) or the class of an expanded clone, and some rows leave it out.

>.|15|TRBJ2-7|TRBV27|few
CASSLVGTSAYEQYF
TGTGCCAGCAGTTTAGTCGGGACAAGTGCCTACGAGCAGTACTTC
>TRBD1|17|TRBJ1-6|TRBV5-1|.
CASSLGSVDRGDSPLHF
TGCGCCAGCAGCTTGGGATCCGTGGACAGGGGAGATTCACCCCTCCACTTT
>.|15|TRBJ1-2|TRBV30|.
CAWSTQVVRNYGYTF
TGTGCCTGGAGTACACAGGTGGTAAGGAACTATGGCTACACCTTC
>TRBD2|13|TRBJ2-7|TRBV19|many
CARNRGGTYEQYF
TGTGCCAGAAACCGGGGGGGTACCTACGAGCAGTACTTC
>.|10|TRBJ2-1|TRBV2|many
CASTRTEQFF
TGTGCCAGCACCCGAACTGAGCAGTTCTTC
>.|14|TRBJ1-3|TRBV12-3/TRBV12-4|many
CASSLLGAGNTIYF
TGTGCCAGCAGTTTATTGGGGGCTGGAAACACCATATATTTT
>.|15|TRBJ2-3|TRBV12-3/TRBV12-4|many
CASTLRGTSTDTQYF
TGTGCCAGCACCCTCAGGGGGACTAGCACAGATACGCAGTATTTT
>TRBD2|17|TRBJ2-1|TRBV5-6|many
CASSRALTSGTKNEQFF
TGTGCCAGCAGCCGCGCCCTGACTAGCGGGACGAAAAATGAGCAGTTCTTC
>TRBD1|15|TRBJ2-7|TRBV12-3/TRBV12-4|medium-sized
CASSRPGQGVYEQYF
TGTGCCAGCAGTCGACCGGGACAGGGAGTCTACGAGCAGTACTTC
>.|16|TRBJ1-3|TRBV6-1|many
CASSPDRWSSGNTIYF
TGTGCCAGCAGCCCAGACAGATGGAGCTCTGGAAACACCATATATTTT
>TRBD1|15|TRBJ2-5|TRBV12-3/TRBV12-4|many
CASTPGQGAEETQYF
TGTGCCAGCACCCCGGGACAGGGGGCCGAAGAGACCCAGTACTTC
>.|14|TRBJ2-7|TRBV5-4|many
CASSRPGLSYEQYF
TGTGCCAGCAGCCGACCGGGACTTTCCTACGAGCAGTACTTC
>.|11|TRBJ2-7|TRBV6-1|many
CASSSPYEQYF
TGTGCCAGCAGTTCCCCCTACGAGCAGTACTTC
>.|14|TRBJ2-2|TRBV5-1|.
CASSEGFITGELFF
TGCGCCAGCAGCGAAGGGTTTATAACCGGGGAGCTGTTTTTT
>TRBD2|17|TRBJ2-1|TRBV15|many
CATSRRDSGRLVNEQFF
TGTGCCACCAGCAGGCGAGACAGCGGGAGGTTAGTAAATGAGCAGTTCTTC
>.|17|TRBJ1-2|TRBV4-1|.
CASSPSSGDIGVLGYTF
TGCGCCAGCAGCCCCTCATCGGGGGACATAGGAGTTTTGGGCTACACCTTC
>TRBD2|14|TRBJ2-7|TRBV7-2|.
CASRRGTSTYEQYF
TGTGCCAGCAGGCGAGGGACTAGTACCTACGAGCAGTACTTC
>TRBD1|15|TRBJ1-1|TRBV30|many
CAWTIRDRVNTEAFF
TGTGCCTGGACCATCCGGGACAGGGTGAACACTGAAGCTTTCTTT
>.|10|TRBJ1-1|TRBV27|many
CASGTAKAFF
TGTGCCTCTGGGACTGCCAAAGCTTTCTTT
>TRBD1|14|TRBJ2-1|TRBV18|.
CASSPLQGVYEQFF
TGTGCCAGCTCACCCCTCCAGGGGGTCTATGAGCAGTTCTTC
>.|13|TRBJ2-5|TRBV10-3|many
CAISPLSRETQYF
TGTGCCATCAGTCCCCTTTCGCGGGAGACCCAGTACTTC
>.|12|TRBJ2-7|TRBV7-9|many
CASSPKPGRRYF
TGTGCCAGCAGTCCGAAACCCGGGCGCCGGTACTTC
>.|17|TRBJ2-2|TRBV11-3|many
CASSLTPTGRGTGELFF
TGTGCCAGCAGCTTAACCCCCACAGGGCGGGGCACCGGGGAGCTGTTTTTT
>TRBD1|19|TRBJ1-1|TRBV12-3/TRBV12-4|many
CASSLAHGQGLVMNTEAFF
TGTGCCAGCAGTTTAGCGCATGGACAGGGTCTAGTTATGAACACTGAAGCTTTCTTT
>TRBD2|13|TRBJ2-7|TRBV20-1|many
CSANSGTSYEQYF
TGCAGTGCTAATAGCGGGACTTCCTACGAGCAGTACTTC
>.|17|TRBJ1-3|TRBV7-2|many
CASSSLGWGSPGNTIYF
TGTGCCAGCAGCTCGCTGGGGTGGGGCTCCCCTGGAAACACCATATATTTT
>.|15|TRBJ2-1|TRBV5-1|many
CASSVLPGPNNEQFF
TGCGCCAGCAGCGTACTCCCGGGACCCAACAATGAGCAGTTCTTC
>TRBD2|17|TRBJ2-1|TRBV27|few
CASKPLTSGSSYNEQFF
TGTGCCAGCAAACCCCTGACTAGCGGGAGTTCCTACAATGAGCAGTTCTTC
>.|13|TRBJ2-1|TRBV30|many
CAWSADSHNEQFF
TGTGCCTGGAGCGCGGACAGCCACAATGAGCAGTTCTTC
>.|15|TRBJ2-5|TRBV6-1|many
CASSLRDGLQETQYF
TGTGCCAGCAGTCTCCGGGACGGACTCCAAGAGACCCAGTACTTC
>.|13|TRBJ2-7|TRBV20-1|medium-sized
CSARVPGSYEQYF
TGCAGTGCTAGAGTTCCCGGTTCCTACGAGCAGTACTTC
>.|8|TRBJ1-1|TRBV6-1|many
CASSAAFF
TGTGCCAGCTCTGCAGCTTTCTTT
>TRBD2|14|TRBJ2-1|TRBV6-2/TRBV6-3|many
CASNSGTRGNEQFF
TGTGCCAGCAACTCGGGGACTAGGGGTAATGAGCAGTTCTTC
>.|14|TRBJ1-4|TRBV5-6|many
CASSLQGVSEKLFF
TGTGCCAGCAGCTTGCAGGGAGTAAGTGAAAAACTGTTTTTT
>.|14|TRBJ1-2|TRBV13|many
CASSLSGLNYGYTF
TGTGCCAGCAGCTTATCCGGGTTAAACTATGGCTACACCTTC